The 25 T cell receptor beta chains reported below all come from one sample, sequenced in a study of T cell responses to AZD1222 COVID-19 vaccine. Method: immunoSEQ multiplex PCR; TCRdb's copy keeps in-frame clones and lacks some. The sample consists of 150,000 to 200,000 clones, 90% to 95% of them appearing once. The material was peripheral blood, obtained on day 0 of AZD1222 vaccination. All receptors come from an adult in good health.

The genes are TRBV4-1 and TRBJ2-3; tentatively, D is TRBD2 (6 bases). The ends were cut back, 3 bases at V and 5 bases at J, with 21 bases in the middle. Germline lookup yields CDR1 MGHRA and CDR2 YSYEKL. The CDR3 length is 17 residues. This chain's CDR3 is CASSHIPEGRRGDTQYF. CDR3 coding DNA: TGCGCCAGCAGCCATATACCGGAAGGGAGGAGAGGAGATACGCAGTATTTT.

The chain couples TRBV11-2 to TRBJ2-3; no reliable D call. Germline V CDR1 and CDR2: SGHAT, FQNNGV. Trimming shortened V by 4 bases and J by 2 bases, and 1 base separated the two germline ends. CDR3 length: 11 amino acids. This CDR3 reads CASSYTDTQYF. The CDR3 DNA sequence: TGTGCCAGCAGCTACACAGATACGCAGTATTTT. The whole variable domain, remainder taken from reference TRBV11-2 and TRBJ2-3, is EAGVAQSPRYKIIEKRQSVAFWCNPISGHATLYWYQQILGQGPKLLIQFQNNGVVDDSQLPKDRFSAERLKGVDSTLKIQPAKLEDSAVYLCASSYTDTQYFGPGTRLTVL.

The chain has TRBV6-2 or TRBV6-3 and TRBJ2-7; perhaps TRBD1 as D (6 bases). Germline V gene lookup returns CDR1 MNHEY and CDR2 SVGEGT. The CDR3 totals 14 residues. Trimming took off 6 bases at V and 4 bases at J, with 16 bases between the two ends. Here the CDR3 reads CASSLQGPNYEQYF. CDR3 nucleotides: TGTGCCAGCAGCCTACAGGGCCCCAATTACGAGCAGTACTTC.

The CDR3, as DNA: TGTGCCAGCTCACCCGCTGGACAGGGGCAAGCTTTCTTT. Its translation is CASSPAGQGQAFF. The chain links TRBV18 to TRBJ1-1; 9 positions match TRBD1. Looked up from germline, CDR1 is KGHSH and CDR2 is LQKENI. The CDR3 is 13 amino acids. V dropped 3 bases and J dropped 9; count of bases not matched to a gene: 5.

The genes are TRBV5-1 and TRBJ1-1; D gene unclear. CDR3 length: 15 amino acids. V dropped 2 bases and J dropped 0 bases, with 11 bases sitting between them. In germline, CDR1 is SGHRS, CDR2 YFSETQ. CDR3 coding DNA: TGCGCCAGCAGCTTTGTTGATTCCATGAACACTGAAGCTTTCTTT. Protein sequence: CASSFVDSMNTEAFF.

This chain joins TRBV29-1 and TRBJ1-5; 9 bases map to TRBD1. Trimming removed 6 bases from V and 6 bases from J; junction bases left unmatched: 3. Germline V gene data show CDR1 as SQVTM and CDR2 as ANQGSEA. The CDR3 runs 12 residues. CDR3 coding DNA: TGCAGCGTCGGGACAGGGAGTCAGCCCCAGCATTTT. Translated: CSVGTGSQPQHF.

The rearrangement uses TRBV7-8 and TRBJ2-7, with TRBD1 as a possible D gene (6 bases). With 1 base removed from V and 3 bases from J, the gap between germline ends came to 22 bases. The CDR3 length is 18 residues. Germline CDR1 is SGHVS and CDR2 is FQNEAQ. The CDR3 nucleotides are TGTGCCAGCAGCTTAGGGGGGCACCGGGCCACTATCATCTACGAGCAGTACTTC. Protein product: CASSLGGHRATIIYEQYF.

The chain employs TRBV12-3 or TRBV12-4 and TRBJ1-2; D might be TRBD1 (5 bases). This CDR3 spans 13 amino acids. Trimming left V 3 bases short and J 3 bases short, with 8 bases between. The CDR3 nucleotides read TGTGCCAGCAGTTTTCCAGGGCACTATGGCTACACCTTC. Its translation: CASSFPGHYGYTF.

V and J are TRBV28 and TRBJ2-7, with D unclear. V lost 3 bases and J 5 bases, leaving 14 bases between the germline ends. Germline assignment: CDR1 MDHEN and CDR2 SYDVKM. The CDR3 is 14 amino acids. The CDR3 loop reads CASSFGPAVHEQYF. DNA of the CDR3: TGTGCCAGCAGTTTTGGCCCAGCCGTCCACGAGCAGTACTTC. The full variable domain, rest sourced from reference TRBV28 and TRBJ2-7, is DVKVTQSSRYLVKRTGEKVFLECVQDMDHENMFWYRQDPGLGLRLIYFSYDVKMKEKGDIPEGYSVSREKKERFSLILESASTNQTSMYLCASSFGPAVHEQYFGPGTRLTVT.

The chain combines TRBV3-1 (or the pseudogene TRBV3-2) with TRBJ1-5; the D gene is possibly TRBD1 (6 bases). CDR3 size: 15 residues. Trimming shortened V by 4 bases and J by 2 bases, and 12 bases separated the two germline ends. CDR1 and CDR2 (germline): LGHDT, YNNKEL (reference sequence). CDR3 protein: CASSPGWTGNQPQHF. CDR3 nucleotide sequence: TGTGCCAGCAGCCCCGGCTGGACAGGCAATCAGCCCCAGCATTTT.

J is TRBJ1-2 and V is TRBV7-8; unclear D gene. V was cut by 7 bases and J by 0 bases, with 9 bases left in between. The germline V gene has CDR1 SGHVS and CDR2 FQNEAQ. The CDR3 covers 13 residues. CDR3 loop: CASTKNPNYGYTF. The CDR3 DNA is TGTGCCAGCACCAAGAACCCTAACTATGGCTACACCTTC. Full variable domain (rest looked up from reference TRBV7-8 and TRBJ1-2): GAGVSQSPRYKVAKRGQDVALRCDPISGHVSLFWYQQALGQGPEFLTYFQNEAQLDKSGLPSDRFFAERPEGSVSTLKIQRTQQEDSAVYLCASTKNPNYGYTFGSGTRLTVV.

The chain has TRBV4-2 and TRBJ1-6, with no clear D. Germline CDR1 and CDR2: LGHNA and YNFKEQ. The CDR3 runs 17 residues. V was clipped by 0 bases and J by 7 bases, with 16 bases between them. As DNA, the CDR3 is TGTGCCAGCAGCCAAGAAGGTGGCCGGCAGTCGAATTCACCCCTCCACTTT. The encoded protein is CASSQEGGRQSNSPLHF.

This chain connects TRBV27 to TRBJ2-3; D gene uncertain. Germline values: CDR1 MNHEY, CDR2 SMNVEV (reference sequence). There are 13 residues in the CDR3. V was shortened by 4 bases and J by 9 bases, with 14 bases between the two germline ends. CDR3 amino acids: CASSYGWAGTQYF. The CDR3 DNA reads TGTGCCAGCAGTTATGGCTGGGCCGGGACGCAGTATTTT.

The V call is TRBV9, the J call TRBJ2-5, with D uncertain. The CDR3 is made up of 14 amino acids. V gave up 0 bases and J gave up 0 bases, with 6 bases separating them. The germline V gene has CDR1 SGDLS and CDR2 YYNGEE. CDR3 region: CASSVVPDQETQYF. CDR3 in DNA: TGTGCCAGCAGCGTAGTGCCAGACCAAGAGACCCAGTACTTC. The full variable domain, in which reference TRBV9 and TRBJ2-5 provide the parts outside the CDR3, is DSGVTQTPKHLITATGQRVTLRCSPRSGDLSVYWYQQSLDQGLQFLIQYYNGEERAKGNILERFSAQQFPDLHSELNLSSLELGDSALYFCASSVVPDQETQYFGPGTRLLVL.

V is TRBV4-3 and J is TRBJ2-1, with D perhaps matching TRBD1 or TRBD2 (6 bases each). Trimming shortened V by 4 bases and J by 2 bases, and 12 bases separated the two germline ends. CDR1 and CDR2 (germline): LGHNA, YSLEER. The CDR3 is 15 amino acids. The CDR3 loop is CASSLQGGTYNEQFF. The CDR3, as DNA: TGCGCCAGCAGCCTACAGGGAGGCACCTACAATGAGCAGTTCTTC.

This CDR3 reads CASSVDRGDSPLHF. DNA of the CDR3: TGTGCCAGCAGCGTGGACAGGGGAGATTCACCCCTCCACTTT. The chain joins TRBV5-4 to TRBJ1-6, with 9 bases matching TRBD1. This CDR3 comprises 14 residues. J was trimmed by 8 bases and V by 4 bases; bases with no gene match: 4. Germline V gene data show CDR1 as SGHNT and CDR2 as YYREEE (reference sequence).

The chain couples TRBV7-9 to TRBJ2-5; maybe TRBD2 (5 bases). The CDR3 covers 15 residues. V dropped 1 base and J dropped 3 bases, with 12 bases sitting between them. Looked up from germline, CDR1 is SEHNR and CDR2 is FQNEAQ (reference sequence). In DNA, the CDR3 is TGTGCCAGCAGCTTAGGGGCGGGCCCTAAAGAGACCCAGTACTTC. Amino acid sequence: CASSLGAGPKETQYF.

The gene calls are TRBV20-1 and TRBJ2-5; possibly TRBD1 for D (5 bases). Trimming cost V 6 bases and J 5 bases, with 10 bases left between them. The CDR3 is made up of 11 amino acids. CDR1 DFQATT and CDR2 SNEGSKA come from the germline V gene (reference sequence). The CDR3, as DNA: TGCAGTGCCACAGGCGAGGAGACCCAGTACTTC. The encoded protein is CSATGEETQYF.

This chain connects TRBV24-1 to TRBJ2-1; TRBD1 or TRBD2 may be the D gene (6 bases each). V gave up 3 bases and J gave up 5 bases, with 16 bases separating them. The CDR3 contains 16 residues. Germline V gene data show CDR1 as KGHDR and CDR2 as SFDVKD. CDR3 in amino acids: CATSDPARGDDNEQFF. CDR3 DNA: TGTGCCACCAGTGATCCTGCAAGGGGGGACGACAATGAGCAGTTCTTC.

V and J are TRBV4-3 and TRBJ2-3; D is uncertain. This CDR3 region has 12 residues. Germline V CDR1 and CDR2: LGHNA, YSLEER. Trimming left V 2 bases short and J 4 bases short, with 4 bases between. The CDR3 reads CASSQFADTQYF. CDR3 sequence (DNA): TGCGCCAGCAGCCAATTTGCAGATACGCAGTATTTT.

Note on this clone: Germline and junction disagree at one end, which may indicate a read error. The chain employs TRBV4-1 and TRBJ1-1, with D possibly being TRBD1 (5 bases). Germline-derived CDR1 and CDR2 are MGHRA and YSYEKL. The CDR3 totals 14 residues. CDR3 in amino acids: CASSQDAQSWGRNF. CDR3 coding DNA: TGCGCCAGCAGCCAAGATGCCCAGTCGTGGGGGAGAAATTTT.

With respect to this clone: Other DNA variants within this sample encode the same CDR3. The chain is built from TRBV5-4 and TRBJ2-1, with a weak D call TRBD2 (7 bases). The CDR3 runs 15 residues. V dropped 0 bases and J dropped 1 base, with 8 bases sitting between them. Germline loops: CDR1 SGHNT, CDR2 YYREEE (reference sequence). The CDR3 bases are TGTGCCAGCAGCTTGGAGGGGGGGTCCTACAATGAGCAGTTCTTC. Amino acid sequence: CASSLEGGSYNEQFF.

The gene calls are TRBV5-1 and TRBJ2-5; D may be TRBD1 (5 bases). V lost 0 bases and J 2 bases, leaving 11 bases between the germline ends. The CDR3 is 15 residues long. Germline lookup yields CDR1 SGHRS and CDR2 YFSETQ. DNA for the CDR3: TGCGCCAGCAGCTTGGCCACAGGATTACAAGAGACCCAGTACTTC. This encodes CASSLATGLQETQYF.

The chain links TRBV5-1 to TRBJ2-7; 8 nucleotides match TRBD2. The CDR3 covers 14 residues. The germline gives CDR1 SGHRS, CDR2 YFSETQ. Trimming cost V 0 bases and J 4 bases; bases outside gene matches: 3. The chain's CDR3 is CASSLDQRGYEQYF. In nucleotides, the CDR3 is TGCGCCAGCAGCTTGGATCAGCGGGGGTACGAGCAGTACTTC.

This clone was detected only once. V gene TRBV5-1 combines with J gene TRBJ1-2; D is perhaps TRBD1 (5 bases). Trimming took off 4 bases at V and 7 bases at J, with 17 bases between the two ends. Germline V CDR1 and CDR2: SGHRS, YFSETQ. CDR3 length: 14 amino acids. CDR3 DNA sequence: TGCGCCAGCAGCCAAACCGGGACCGCGTTTGGCTACACCTTC. Protein: CASSQTGTAFGYTF.